This is a list of T cell receptor beta chains from one sample in a study of cytomegalovirus exposure and HLA in healthy donors. TCRdb's table, derived via immunoSEQ multiplex PCR, lists solely in-frame clones and lacks some. The sample consists of 100,000 or so clones, roughly three quarters of them appearing once. The sequenced material came from PBMCs. Receptors originate from a man younger than 40 in good health and CMV-seronegative. Each CDR3 is given with its conserved first and last residue. The D gene is left open where the match is weak. Where a row states a size, it is once, few, many or the class of an expanded clone; other rows omit it.

D,J,size,V,DNA,CDR3
.,TRBJ1-6,few,TRBV28,TGTGCCAGCAGTCCAAATATAGATTCACCCCTCCACTTT,CASSPNIDSPLHF
.,TRBJ1-4,.,TRBV9,TGTGCCAGCAGCGTGCGAGGGGGGGCAACTAATGAAAAACTGTTTTTT,CASSVRGGATNEKLFF
.,TRBJ2-3,few,TRBV4-3,TGCGCCAGCAGCCAAGATACGTGGCAGGCCACAGATACGCAGTATTTT,CASSQDTWQATDTQYF
.,TRBJ1-1,.,TRBV6-5,TGTGCCAGCAGTTACTCATCAGGGTTGAACACTGAAGCTTTCTTT,CASSYSSGLNTEAFF
.,TRBJ2-3,few,TRBV5-8,TGTGCCAGCCCGGGGAGCACAGATACGCAGTATTTT,CASPGSTDTQYF
TRBD1,TRBJ2-2,.,TRBV18,TGTGCCAGCTCAGTGACAGGGGACACCGGGGAGCTGTTTTTT,CASSVTGDTGELFF
.,TRBJ1-1,few,TRBV6-1,TGTGCCAGCAGTGAAACACGGAACACTGAAGCTTTCTTT,CASSETRNTEAFF
TRBD2,TRBJ2-7,few,TRBV11-1,TGTGCCAGCAGCCCCTGGGGGGGGACTAAGGAGCAGTACTTC,CASSPWGGTKEQYF
.,TRBJ2-5,once,TRBV7-7,TGTGCTAGCACCCCCTCATGGGGAGGAGAGACCCAGTACTTC,CASTPSWGGETQYF
.,TRBJ2-1,.,TRBV9,TGTGCCAGCAGCTCCCACGTCTCGCGGAGCTCCTACAATGAGCAGTTCTTC,CASSSHVSRSSYNEQFF
.,TRBJ2-5,few,TRBV14,TGTGCCAGCAGCCAAGATACATGGAGACTCTCAATCCGGGGGTACCAAGAGACCCAGTACTTC,CASSQDTWRLSIRGYQETQYF
.,TRBJ2-3,.,TRBV7-9,TGTGCCAGCAGCCGCCCCGGGTCGCACACAGATACGCAGTATTTT,CASSRPGSHTDTQYF
.,TRBJ1-3,.,TRBV7-2,TGTGCCAGCAGCTTATACGGTGCTAACTCTGGAAACACCATATATTTT,CASSLYGANSGNTIYF
.,TRBJ2-7,.,TRBV7-9,TGTGCCAGCAGCTTAGTTGAGGGCGGGGACGAGCAGTACTTC,CASSLVEGGDEQYF
.,TRBJ2-1,once,TRBV5-8,TGTGCCAGCAGCTTGGCACGGCGGCTGTACAATGAGCAGTTCTTC,CASSLARRLYNEQFF
TRBD2,TRBJ2-5,.,TRBV18,TGTGCCAGCTCACCAGGAATAGTAGCGGGAGGAGGAGAGACCCAGTACTTC,CASSPGIVAGGGETQYF
.,TRBJ2-2,few,TRBV14,TGTGCCAGCAGCCAAGTAACGGTTCTCACCGGGGAGCTGTTTTTT,CASSQVTVLTGELFF
TRBD1,TRBJ1-5,few,TRBV5-6,TGTGCCAGCAGCTTGGCCTTGGGACAGCACAATCAGCCCCAGCATTTT,CASSLALGQHNQPQHF
.,TRBJ1-1,.,TRBV5-1,TGCGCCAGCAGCTCTTACGATCCAGGGAACACTGAAGCTTTCTTT,CASSSYDPGNTEAFF
.,TRBJ1-2,few,TRBV9,TGTGCCAGCAGCCCCAACCCCGACACTGACTATGGCTACACCTTC,CASSPNPDTDYGYTF
.,TRBJ1-5,.,TRBV28,TGTGCCAGTCAGAGGGCGGGCAATCAGCCCCAGCATTTT,CASQRAGNQPQHF
.,TRBJ2-6,once,TRBV19,TGTGCCAGTAGTATAGATGACGGGTTAAGAGGGGCCAACGTCCTGACTTTC,CASSIDDGLRGANVLTF
.,TRBJ1-4,.,TRBV15,TGTGCCACCAGGCCAGGAGGGCTGGGGGGTGATGAAAAACTGTTTTTT,CATRPGGLGGDEKLFF
TRBD2,TRBJ2-5,.,TRBV29-1,TGCAGCGTTCAGGCAGGGAGGGGAGAGACCCAGTACTTC,CSVQAGRGETQYF
TRBD1,TRBJ2-7,once,TRBV7-9,TGTGCCAGCAGCTTACAGACAGGGGACGAGCAGTACTTC,CASSLQTGDEQYF
TRBD2,TRBJ2-1,.,TRBV4-3,TGCGCCAGCAGCCAAGGGCTAGCGGGAGGGTTTCAGTTCTTC,CASSQGLAGGFQFF
.,TRBJ2-5,.,TRBV20-1,TGCAGTGCCCCGAGGGAGACCCACTACTTC,CSAPRETHYF
.,TRBJ2-2,.,TRBV29-1,TGCAGCGTGCCCCAGACAGGGAACACCGGGGAGCTGTTTTTT,CSVPQTGNTGELFF
.,TRBJ1-2,.,TRBV19,TGTGCCAGTGCTATACAGGGAGTTATTGTGAGTGGCTACACCTTC,CASAIQGVIVSGYTF
.,TRBJ2-1,.,TRBV9,TGTGCCAGCAGCGTGGCCTCCGGGTACAATGAGCAGTTCTTC,CASSVASGYNEQFF
TRBD2,TRBJ2-2,.,TRBV30,TGTGCCTGGCAGCCAGCGGGAGGTACCGGGGAGCTGTTTTTT,CAWQPAGGTGELFF
.,TRBJ2-5,.,TRBV18,TGTGCCAGCTCACCAGGGGGGGACAAGACCCAGTACTTC,CASSPGGDKTQYF
TRBD1,TRBJ2-7,.,TRBV4-1,TGCGCCAGCAGCCAAAGGACAGGGTTGGCCTACGAGCAGTACTTC,CASSQRTGLAYEQYF
TRBD1,TRBJ2-7,.,TRBV5-1,TGCGCCAGCAGCAGTTGGGACAGCTCCTACGAGCAGTACTTC,CASSSWDSSYEQYF
.,TRBJ2-7,few,TRBV7-9,TGTGCCAGCAGCCCCGGGGGTTTTGGCGAGCAGTACTTC,CASSPGGFGEQYF
TRBD2,TRBJ2-1,.,TRBV6-5,TGTGCCAGCAGACGCCCCAGCGGGAGTTCTCAGGAGCAGTTCTTC,CASRRPSGSSQEQFF
TRBD1,TRBJ1-1,once,TRBV7-2,TGTGCCAGCATATCTAACAGGGGCTACAACACTGAAGCTTTCTTT,CASISNRGYNTEAFF
TRBD1,TRBJ2-3,.,TRBV2,TGTGCCAGCAAGTCCGAGGACAGGGGTATCACAGATACGCAGTATTTT,CASKSEDRGITDTQYF
.,TRBJ2-7,once,TRBV7-2,TGTGCCAGCAGCCCCCCGGGGATTACCTACGAGCAGTACTTC,CASSPPGITYEQYF
TRBD1,TRBJ1-4,.,TRBV15,TGTGCCACCAGCGGTGTGGGGGGGACAGGGTATAATGAAAAACTGTTTTTT,CATSGVGGTGYNEKLFF
.,TRBJ2-7,once,TRBV4-2,TGTGCCAGCAGCCAAGCGGAGAAGAGCGGGTCCCATGAGCAGTACTTC,CASSQAEKSGSHEQYF
TRBD1,TRBJ2-7,.,TRBV5-1,TGCGCCAGCACCGAAGGACAGGGAAATTTTAACGAGCAGTACTTC,CASTEGQGNFNEQYF
TRBD1,TRBJ1-2,.,TRBV7-9,TGTGCCAGCAGCTCTTGGACAGGGATAAACTATGGCTACACCTTC,CASSSWTGINYGYTF
.,TRBJ1-1,.,TRBV19,TGTGCCAGTAGTAAAGGCGGCTTCATGAACACTGAAGCTTTCTTT,CASSKGGFMNTEAFF
TRBD1,TRBJ2-1,.,TRBV28,TGTGCCAGCAGCGGGACAGAAGATGAGCAGTTCTTC,CASSGTEDEQFF
.,TRBJ1-2,.,TRBV9,TGTGCCAGCAGCGTAGAGGCAGGTCCCAGTGGCTACACCTTC,CASSVEAGPSGYTF
.,TRBJ1-5,.,TRBV4-1,TGCGCCAGCAGCCGGGAAGGCCTCAGGGCGGATCAGCCCCAGCATTTT,CASSREGLRADQPQHF
TRBD2,TRBJ2-7,.,TRBV7-2,TGTGCCAGCAGCTCCAGAATGGGTCTGGTGGCTAGCGGGAGGAATGAGCAGTACTTC,CASSSRMGLVASGRNEQYF